What follows is one T cell receptor beta chain and its context. Trimming at V came to 1 base and at J to 5 bases, leaving 6 bases not matched to a gene. The germline V gene encodes CDR1 LNHDA and CDR2 SQIVND (reference sequence). This CDR3 has 16 amino acids. The sample comes from a study of blood T cell repertoires in COVID-19. The overall study: T cells, B-cell-depleted T cells, or PBMCs supplied cDNA or gDNA.

Assay: immunoSEQ multiplex PCR; the TCRdb copy retains only in-frame clones and omits some. The table includes under 300,000 clones, about four fifths detected once. J is TRBJ1-5 and V is TRBV19, with 9 bases aligning to TRBD1. The TCR originated in a man younger than 40 who had recovered from COVID-19. Sequenced: peripheral blood. In DNA form, the CDR3 reads TGTGCCAGTAGTATAGTAGACAGGGGGATTTATCAGCCCCAGCATTTT. It yields the protein CASSIVDRGIYQPQHF.